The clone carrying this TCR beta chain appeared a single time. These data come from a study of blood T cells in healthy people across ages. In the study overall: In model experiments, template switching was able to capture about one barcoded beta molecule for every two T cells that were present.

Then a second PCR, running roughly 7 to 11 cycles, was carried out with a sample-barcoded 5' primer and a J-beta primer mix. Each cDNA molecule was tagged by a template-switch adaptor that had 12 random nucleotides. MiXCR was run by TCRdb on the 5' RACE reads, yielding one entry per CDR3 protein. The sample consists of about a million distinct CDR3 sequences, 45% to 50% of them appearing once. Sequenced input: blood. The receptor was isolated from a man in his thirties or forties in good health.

The CDR3 region is CASSRAGERAFF. DNA of the CDR3: TGTGCCAGCAGCCGCGCAGGGGAGAGAGCTTTCTTT. V gene TRBV11-1 combines with J gene TRBJ1-1; tentative D call: TRBD1 (6 bases). This CDR3 has 12 residues. Trimming cost V 5 bases and J 10 bases, with 14 bases left between them. From germline, CDR1 is SGHAT and CDR2 FQDESV (reference sequence).